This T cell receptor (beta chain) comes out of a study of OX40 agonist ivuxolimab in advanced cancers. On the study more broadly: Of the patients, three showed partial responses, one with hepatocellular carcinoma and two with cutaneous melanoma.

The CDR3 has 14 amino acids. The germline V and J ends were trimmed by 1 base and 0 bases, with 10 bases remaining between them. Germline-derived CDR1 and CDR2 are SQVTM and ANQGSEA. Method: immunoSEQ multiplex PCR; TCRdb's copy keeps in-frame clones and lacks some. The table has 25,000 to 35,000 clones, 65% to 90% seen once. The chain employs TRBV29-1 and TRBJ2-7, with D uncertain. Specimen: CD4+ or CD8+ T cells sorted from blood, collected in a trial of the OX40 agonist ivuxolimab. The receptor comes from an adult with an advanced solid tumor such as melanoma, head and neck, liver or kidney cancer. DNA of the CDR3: TGCAGCGTTGAAGGCCACCACCACTCCTACGAGCAGTACTTC. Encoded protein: CSVEGHHHSYEQYF.